Included here is one T cell receptor beta chain sequence, with context. Its antigen is undetermined. These data belong to a study of T cells in localized non-small cell lung cancer. Whole-study results and caveats: Uninvolved adjacent lung had higher T cell clonality than tumor and all other tissues.

Germline V gives CDR1 SGHTA, CDR2 FQGNSA. The CDR3 consists of 15 residues. Trimming stripped 3 bases from V and 3 bases from J, with 14 bases between. Clones were sequenced by immunoSEQ multiplex PCR, and TCRdb holds only the in-frame ones, with some missing. The data contain tens of thousands of clones, 80% to 90% of them singletons. This rearrangement joins TRBV7-2 to TRBJ1-1; a possible D gene is TRBD1 (5 bases). Sequencing used peripheral blood, obtained before any cancer treatment. The clonotype was recovered from a woman aged 40-69 years with stage I lung adenocarcinoma. CDR3 DNA sequence: TGTGCCAGCAGCTTGGGGAGTGGGGGATACACTGAAGCTTTCTTT. Translated: CASSLGSGGYTEAFF.